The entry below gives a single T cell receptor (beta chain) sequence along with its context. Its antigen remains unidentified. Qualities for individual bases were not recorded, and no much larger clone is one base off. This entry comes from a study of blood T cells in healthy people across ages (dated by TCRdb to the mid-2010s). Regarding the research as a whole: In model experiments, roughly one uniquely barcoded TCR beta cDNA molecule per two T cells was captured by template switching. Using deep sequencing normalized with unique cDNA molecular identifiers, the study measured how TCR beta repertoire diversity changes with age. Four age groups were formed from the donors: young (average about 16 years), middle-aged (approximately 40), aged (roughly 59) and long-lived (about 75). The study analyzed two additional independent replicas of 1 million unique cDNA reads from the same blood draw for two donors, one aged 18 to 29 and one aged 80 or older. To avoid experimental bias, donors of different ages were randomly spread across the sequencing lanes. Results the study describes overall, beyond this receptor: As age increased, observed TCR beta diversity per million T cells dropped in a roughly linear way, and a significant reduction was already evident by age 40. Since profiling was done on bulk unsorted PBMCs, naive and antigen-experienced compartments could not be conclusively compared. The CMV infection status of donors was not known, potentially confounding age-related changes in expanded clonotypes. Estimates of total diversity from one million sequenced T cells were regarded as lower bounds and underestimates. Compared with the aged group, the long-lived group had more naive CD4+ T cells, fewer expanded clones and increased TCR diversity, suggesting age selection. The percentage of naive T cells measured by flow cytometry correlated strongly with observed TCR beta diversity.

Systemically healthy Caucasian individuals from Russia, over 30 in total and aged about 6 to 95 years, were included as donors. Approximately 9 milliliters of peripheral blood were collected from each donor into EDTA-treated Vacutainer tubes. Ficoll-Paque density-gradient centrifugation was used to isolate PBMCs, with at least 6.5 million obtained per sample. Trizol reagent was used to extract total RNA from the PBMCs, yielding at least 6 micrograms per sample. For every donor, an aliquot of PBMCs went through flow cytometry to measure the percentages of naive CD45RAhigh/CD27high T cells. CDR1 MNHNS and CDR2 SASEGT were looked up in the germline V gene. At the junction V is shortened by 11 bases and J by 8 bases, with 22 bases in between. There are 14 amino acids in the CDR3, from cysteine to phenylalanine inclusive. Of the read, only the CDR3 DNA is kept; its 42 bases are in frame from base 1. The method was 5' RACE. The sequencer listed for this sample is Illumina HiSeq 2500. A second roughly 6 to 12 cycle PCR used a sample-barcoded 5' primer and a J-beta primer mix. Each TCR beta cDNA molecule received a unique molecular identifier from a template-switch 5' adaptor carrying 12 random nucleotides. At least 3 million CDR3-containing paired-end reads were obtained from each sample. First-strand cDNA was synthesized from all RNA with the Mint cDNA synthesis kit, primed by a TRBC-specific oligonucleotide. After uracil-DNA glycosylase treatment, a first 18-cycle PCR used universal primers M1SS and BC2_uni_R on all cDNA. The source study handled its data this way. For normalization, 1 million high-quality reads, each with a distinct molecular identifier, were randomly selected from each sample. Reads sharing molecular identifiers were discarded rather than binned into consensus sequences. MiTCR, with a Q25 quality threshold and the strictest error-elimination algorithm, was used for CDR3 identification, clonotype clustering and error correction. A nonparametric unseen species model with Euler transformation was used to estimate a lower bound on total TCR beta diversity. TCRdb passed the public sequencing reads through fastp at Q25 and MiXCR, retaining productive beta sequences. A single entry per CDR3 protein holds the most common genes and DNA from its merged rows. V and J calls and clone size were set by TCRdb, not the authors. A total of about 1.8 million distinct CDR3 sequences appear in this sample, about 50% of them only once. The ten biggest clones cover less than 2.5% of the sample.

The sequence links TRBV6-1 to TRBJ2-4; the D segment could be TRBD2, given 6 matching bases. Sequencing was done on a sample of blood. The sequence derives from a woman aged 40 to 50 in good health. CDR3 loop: CAGGTSGKKDIQYF. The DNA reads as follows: TGTGCCGGAGGGACCTCTGGGAAAAAGGACATTCAGTACTTC.